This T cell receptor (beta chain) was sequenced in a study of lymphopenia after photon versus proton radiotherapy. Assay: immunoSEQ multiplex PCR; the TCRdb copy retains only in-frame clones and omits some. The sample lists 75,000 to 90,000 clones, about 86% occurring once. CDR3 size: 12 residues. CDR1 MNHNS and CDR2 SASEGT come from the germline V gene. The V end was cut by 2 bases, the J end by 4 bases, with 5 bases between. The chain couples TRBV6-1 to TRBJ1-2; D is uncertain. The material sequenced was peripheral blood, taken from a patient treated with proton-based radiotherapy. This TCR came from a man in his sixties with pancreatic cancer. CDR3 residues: CASSERTYGYTF. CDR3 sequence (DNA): TGTGCCAGCAGTGAAAGGACCTATGGCTACACCTTC.